The entry that follows covers one T cell receptor (beta chain) sequence. Its matching antigen is unknown. V was shortened by 5 bases and J by 2 bases, with 11 bases between the two germline ends. Germline-derived CDR1 and CDR2 are SGHTA and FQGNSA. The CDR3 spans 14 residues. These data are taken from a study of CD8 T cells in ankylosing spondylitis. Whole-study results and caveats: Some motif variants were previously reported in reactive arthritis synovial fluid and blood.

Each CDR3 protein gets one entry after TCRdb re-called the 5' RACE reads with MiXCR. Of about 120,000 distinct CDR3 sequences in the sample, around 13% were seen once. Sequencing was performed on blood, either unsorted or a sorted T cell fraction (not recorded which). This sequence joins TRBV7-2 and TRBJ2-3, with D unresolved. This clonotype originated in a female donor with ankylosing spondylitis or in good health (not recorded which). The DNA of the CDR3 is TGTGCCAGCAGCCCCGGGCCCTACACAGATACGCAGTATTTT. Translation gives CASSPGPYTDTQYF.